One sample yielded the 28 T cell receptor beta chains listed below, sequenced in a study of OX40 agonist ivuxolimab in advanced cancers. TCRdb keeps only in-frame clones here, not all; method: immunoSEQ multiplex PCR. The sample lists more than 40,000 clones; about 87% were seen once. The starting material was CD4+ or CD8+ T cells sorted from blood, obtained in a trial of the OX40 agonist ivuxolimab. Receptor source: an adult with an advanced solid tumor such as melanoma, head and neck, liver or kidney cancer.

The chain uses TRBV11-3 and TRBJ2-1; a weak D match, TRBD2 (6 bases). V shed 10 bases and J shed 8 bases, with 15 bases lying between them. The CDR3 is 12 residues long. Looked up from germline, CDR1 is SGHNT and CDR2 is YENEEA. The CDR3 here is CAISTSTHEQFF. As DNA, the CDR3 is TGTGCCATTTCGACTAGTACTCATGAGCAGTTCTTC.

The chain employs TRBV9 and TRBJ2-2; a weak D match, TRBD2 (5 bases). The germline V gene has CDR1 SGDLS and CDR2 YYNGEE. Between the trimmed V and J ends, which lost 3 bases and 1 base, there was a span of 7 bases. The CDR3 covers 14 residues. CDR3 coding DNA: TGTGCCAGCAGCGCTGCGGGGAACACCGGGGAGCTGTTTTTT. Amino acid sequence: CASSAAGNTGELFF.

This rearrangement joins TRBV6-5 to TRBJ1-4; TRBD1 might be the D (5 bases). With 2 bases removed from V and 6 bases from J, the gap between germline ends came to 13 bases. The CDR3 runs 15 residues. Germline CDR1 MNHEY, CDR2 SVGAGI. The CDR3 loop is CASSYGSQGHEKLFF. DNA of the CDR3: TGTGCCAGCAGTTACGGGAGTCAGGGCCATGAAAAACTGTTTTTT.

The chain employs TRBV5-6 and TRBJ2-6; D possibly matches TRBD1 or TRBD2 (5 bases each). This CDR3 is built from 19 residues. Trimming removed 4 bases at V and 5 bases at J, with 25 bases between. Germline CDR1 and CDR2: SGHDT and YYEEEE. CDR3 bases: TGTGCCAGCAGCATTAATATTCTCCGGGACGCCAATTGGGCCAACGTCCTGACTTTC. Residues: CASSINILRDANWANVLTF. The whole variable domain, remainder taken from reference TRBV5-6 and TRBJ2-6, is DAGVTQSPTHLIKTRGQQVTLRCSPKSGHDTVSWYQQALGQGPQFIFQYYEEEERQRGNFPDRFSGHQFPNYSSELNVNALLLGDSALYLCASSINILRDANWANVLTFGAGSRLTVL.

The V call is TRBV11-1, the J call TRBJ2-1, with D hard to call. This CDR3 is 14 amino acids long. Trimming shortened V by 2 bases and J by 7 bases, and 12 bases separated the two germline ends. Looked up from germline, CDR1 is SGHAT and CDR2 is FQDESV (reference sequence). CDR3 DNA sequence: TGTGCCAGCAGCTTATCGGGTCCGAGGAATGAGCAGTTCTTC. Protein sequence: CASSLSGPRNEQFF.

The rearrangement uses TRBV27 and TRBJ1-2, with D possibly TRBD1 on 5 matching bases. The V gene's germline CDR1 is MNHEY and CDR2 SMNVEV (reference sequence). V lost 7 bases and J 4 bases, leaving 19 bases between the germline ends. The CDR3 runs to 15 residues. The CDR3 sequence: CASKVPGLPGYGYTF. The CDR3, as DNA: TGTGCCAGCAAGGTACCGGGGCTACCGGGCTATGGCTACACCTTC.

V is TRBV6-5 and J is TRBJ2-5; no firm D call. This CDR3 has 12 residues. Trimming removed 0 bases from V and 5 bases from J, with 4 bases in between. Germline CDR1 reads MNHEY; CDR2 reads SVGAGI. CDR3 DNA sequence: TGTGCCAGCAGTTACTCTCTGGAGACCCAGTACTTC. Translating gives CASSYSLETQYF.

The chain combines TRBV7-8 with TRBJ1-1; TRBD1 aligns across 9 bases. V was clipped by 3 bases and J by 5 bases; unmatched bases: 10. This CDR3 contains 16 residues. Germline V CDR1 and CDR2: SGHVS, FQNEAQ. The DNA for the CDR3 is TGTGCCAGCAGCTTTACTATCAACAGGGGGCTTACTGAAGCTTTCTTT. This encodes CASSFTINRGLTEAFF.

The rearrangement links TRBV4-2 to TRBJ2-5, with no clear D. The CDR3 covers 16 residues. V dropped 3 bases and J dropped 2 bases, with 16 bases sitting between them. Germline V gene data show CDR1 as LGHNA and CDR2 as YNFKEQ. CDR3 in amino acids: CASSQADADGQETQYF. The CDR3 DNA reads as TGTGCCAGCAGCCAGGCCGACGCCGACGGGCAAGAGACCCAGTACTTC.

This chain joins TRBV19 and TRBJ1-1, with a weak D call TRBD1 (6 bases). The CDR3 has 13 amino acids. Germline CDR1 and CDR2: LNHDA and SQIVND (reference sequence). With 2 bases removed from V and 5 bases from J, the gap between germline ends came to 9 bases. The CDR3 sequence is CASSITGWTEAFF. The CDR3 DNA is TGTGCCAGTAGTATAACAGGGTGGACTGAAGCTTTCTTT.

The rearrangement links TRBV14 to TRBJ2-7; D uncertain. CDR3 size: 13 residues. Germline CDR1 and CDR2: SGHDN and FVKESK. Trimming removed 3 bases at V and 0 bases at J, with 6 bases between. The CDR3 nucleotides read TGTGCCAGCAGCCAGGAGAGCTCCTACGAGCAGTACTTC. This gives the protein CASSQESSYEQYF.

The genes are TRBV4-3 and TRBJ2-3, with TRBD2 matching 13 bases. The CDR3 length is 19 residues. Looked up from germline, CDR1 is LGHNA and CDR2 is YSLEER. Unmatched junction bases numbered 9, after V lost 0 bases and J lost 3 bases. CDR3 region: CASSQDMGLAGTRTDTQYF. CDR3 bases: TGCGCCAGCAGCCAAGATATGGGACTAGCGGGGACGAGAACAGATACGCAGTATTTT.

This clone has only a few counts. This chain joins TRBV4-1 and TRBJ1-5; a possible D gene is TRBD1 (5 bases). Germline CDR1 and CDR2: MGHRA and YSYEKL. V dropped 1 base and J dropped 2 bases, with 9 bases sitting between them. The CDR3 sequence is 15 residues long. CDR3 bases: TGCGCCAGCAGCCAAGGAGGGGTTGGCAATCAGCCCCAGCATTTT. Residues: CASSQGGVGNQPQHF.

In its sample, this clone is medium-sized. The V and J genes are TRBV5-6 and TRBJ1-4; D is ambiguous. V lost 2 bases, J lost 0 bases, and 8 bases lay in between. The CDR3 loop spans 15 amino acids. From germline, CDR1 is SGHDT and CDR2 YYEEEE. CDR3 sequence: CASSFDGPTNEKLFF. DNA of the CDR3: TGTGCCAGCAGCTTTGATGGGCCAACTAATGAAAAACTGTTTTTT.

The chain employs TRBV7-3 and TRBJ2-2; D gene unclear. The V end lost 5 bases, the J end lost 2 bases, and 9 bases lay between the germline ends. The V gene's germline CDR1 is SGHTA and CDR2 FQGTGA. CDR3 length: 14 amino acids. The CDR3 coding sequence is TGTGCCAGCAGCACCACCTTTAACACCGGGGAGCTGTTTTTT. It codes for CASSTTFNTGELFF.

V usage is TRBV27 and J usage is TRBJ1-4; D is possibly TRBD1 (6 bases). Per germline, CDR1 MNHEY and CDR2 SMNVEV (reference sequence). Trimming pared 5 bases from V and 5 bases from J, leaving 12 bases between. The CDR3 loop spans 14 amino acids. CDR3 in amino acids: CASSEQGWNEKLFF. CDR3 bases: TGTGCCAGCAGTGAACAGGGTTGGAATGAAAAACTGTTTTTT.

V is TRBV6-5 and J is TRBJ2-2, with 10 bases aligning to TRBD1. With 2 bases clipped from V and 6 bases from J, the junction kept 0 bases outside the gene matches. Germline lookup yields CDR1 MNHEY and CDR2 SVGAGI. The CDR3 has 14 amino acids. CDR3 sequence: CASSYGQGAGELFF. The DNA of the CDR3 is TGTGCCAGCAGTTACGGACAGGGGGCCGGGGAGCTGTTTTTT.

The chain employs TRBV7-2 and TRBJ1-2; weak D call: TRBD1 (5 bases). From germline, CDR1 is SGHTA and CDR2 FQGNSA. V lost 5 bases to trimming and J lost 1 base, with 20 bases between them. The CDR3 is 17 amino acids. CDR3 nucleotide sequence: TGTGCCAGCAGCCACAAACAGTGGATGACAGTTAACTATGGCTACACCTTC. Amino acid sequence: CASSHKQWMTVNYGYTF. The full variable domain, completed using reference TRBV7-2 and TRBJ1-2, is GAGVSQSPSNKVTEKGKDVELRCDPISGHTALYWYRQSLGQGLEFLIYFQGNSAPDKSGLPSDRFSAERTGGSVSTLTIQRTQQEDSAVYLCASSHKQWMTVNYGYTFGSGTRLTVV.

The genes are TRBV27 and TRBJ2-1, with 8 bases matching TRBD2. The V segment lost 3 bases and the J segment 8 bases; nucleotides outside the gene matches: 9. The length of the CDR3 is 15 residues. CDR1 is MNHEY and CDR2 is SMNVEV in the germline V gene (reference sequence). CDR3 nucleotide sequence: TGTGCCAGCAGTTTTGGGACCATCGGGAGGGATGAGCAGTTCTTC. It yields the protein CASSFGTIGRDEQFF.

The V call is TRBV9, the J call TRBJ2-1, with 7 bases fitting TRBD2. J lost 4 bases, V lost 7 bases, and 11 bases had no gene match. CDR3 length equals 15 residues. In germline, CDR1 is SGDLS, CDR2 YYNGEE. The CDR3 reads CASDQAGESYNEQFF. As DNA, the CDR3 is TGTGCCAGCGATCAGGCGGGGGAGTCGTACAATGAGCAGTTCTTC.

The J gene is TRBJ2-7, the V gene TRBV27, with D possibly TRBD2 on 5 matching bases. Germline V gene data show CDR1 as MNHEY and CDR2 as SMNVEV (reference sequence). V lost 4 bases and J 0 bases, leaving 13 bases between the germline ends. This CDR3 spans 15 amino acids. In DNA, the CDR3 is TGTGCCAGCAGTTCCCTAGGACTCAGCTCCTACGAGCAGTACTTC. Its protein product is CASSSLGLSSYEQYF.

This clone was observed a single time. The gene calls are TRBV10-3 and TRBJ2-3, with D possibly TRBD1 on 9 matching bases. Trimming shortened V by 2 bases and J by 2 bases, and 23 bases separated the two germline ends. CDR1 is ENHRY and CDR2 is SYGVKD in the germline V gene. There are 19 residues in the CDR3. In nucleotides, the CDR3 is TGTGCCATCAGTGAGCCCAAAACGGGGGGGACAGGGTACACAGATACGCAGTATTTT. Translation: CAISEPKTGGTGYTDTQYF.

This clone was seen just once. The chain joins TRBV6-5 to TRBJ2-5; maybe TRBD1 (6 bases). With 2 bases removed from V and 2 bases from J, the gap between germline ends came to 9 bases. From germline, CDR1 is MNHEY and CDR2 SVGAGI. This CDR3 comprises 14 residues. CDR3 sequence: CASSYGGRQETQYF. For the CDR3, the DNA is TGTGCCAGCAGTTACGGGGGCAGACAAGAGACCCAGTACTTC.

The chain carries TRBV7-2 and TRBJ1-1; D uncertain. The CDR3 is made up of 16 amino acids. The V and J ends lost 5 bases and 0 bases respectively, with 16 bases between them. Germline CDR1 and CDR2: SGHTA and FQGNSA. CDR3 sequence (DNA): TGTGCCAGCAGCATCCCTCCCTGGGAGGTGAACACTGAAGCTTTCTTT. This sequence encodes CASSIPPWEVNTEAFF.

The rearrangement uses TRBV7-8 and TRBJ2-3; 8 nucleotides agree with TRBD2. The germline CDR1 and CDR2 sequences are SGHVS and FQNEAQ. The V gene end was trimmed by 2 bases and the J gene end by 6 bases; junction bases not matched to a gene: 13. The CDR3 is 17 residues long. CDR3 in amino acids: CASSLSHRGGIGDTQYF. The CDR3 DNA sequence: TGTGCCAGCAGCTTATCCCACCGGGGGGGCATCGGGGATACGCAGTATTTT.

V gene TRBV9 combines with J gene TRBJ2-2; no definite D call. Germline CDR1 reads SGDLS; CDR2 reads YYNGEE. The CDR3 loop spans 12 amino acids. The germline V and J ends were trimmed by 0 bases and 10 bases, with 7 bases remaining between them. The CDR3 coding sequence is TGTGCCAGCAGCGTAGATGGCGCGGAGCTGTTTTTT. Its protein product is CASSVDGAELFF.

V is TRBV25-1 and J is TRBJ2-2, with TRBD2 matching 8 bases. Germline V gene data show CDR1 as MGHDK and CDR2 as SYGVNS. The CDR3 runs 17 residues. The junction had 7 bases not matched to a gene; V was cut back by 1 base and J by 3 bases. In DNA form, the CDR3 reads TGTGCCAGCAGTGAATCGAACGGGAGGGCCGACACCGGGGAGCTGTTTTTT. It codes for CASSESNGRADTGELFF.

The gene calls are TRBV9 and TRBJ2-7, with D hard to call. The V and J ends lost 0 bases and 6 bases respectively, with 7 bases between them. This CDR3 is 12 amino acids long. Germline V gene sequence: CDR1 SGDLS, CDR2 YYNGEE. The chain's CDR3 is CASSVGIGEQYF. The CDR3 nucleotides are TGTGCCAGCAGCGTAGGGATCGGCGAGCAGTACTTC.